This T cell receptor beta chain was recorded in a study of T cell clonotyping in hematopoietic cell transplantation (dated by TCRdb to the early 2020s). Notes on the research overall: The study collected around 150 blood samples from approximately 40 consecutive transplant recipients and their related donors. Recruitment of patients was conducted between 2015 and January 2017, and follow-up was continued until late 2020 or death. Beyond this particular receptor, the publication reports: A decrease in recipient TCR diversity was observed after transplant, and a progressive increase in pathologically expanded clonotypes was seen from day 30 to day 180. Broader TCR repertoire diversity after transplant was predicted by Inverse Simpson Index values from donors and from recipients before transplant. Only a small fraction of recipient repertoires overlapped donor repertoires, with over 97% appearing de novo at the given depth. The sample size was limited and the cells went unsorted, which meant the CD4 and CD8 repertoire contributions could not be told apart.

The immunoSEQ assay, a bias-controlled multiplex PCR with V- and J-specific primers, was used to amplify TCR beta CDR3 regions from genomic DNA. A proprietary barcode and Illumina adapter sequences were added to the CDR3 amplicons in a second PCR step. An Illumina MiSeq instrument was used to sequence the CDR3 libraries. The authors processed their data as follows. Export and quality control were handled in immunoSEQ Analyzer 3.0, while downstream analyses relied on R Bioconductor and Immunarch. Only productive rearrangements in the normalized downsampled data set were used to calculate repertoire metrics. In the normalized cohort, clonotypes with more than 5 templates were defined as pathologically expanded. The Inverse Simpson Index served as the measure of repertoire diversity. The non-normalized data set was used for CMV-specificity analyses so that all clonotypes could be captured. The clones in this table, taken by TCRdb from immuneACCESS, are in-frame only. Not every clone is retained; where verified, under half of the shortfall comes from an unresolved V gene, and the cause of the rest is unknown. V and J calls and clone size are those listed in that table; D and trimming were worked out from the DNA. This sample is represented by 15,000 to 20,000 clones; approximately 87% of them were singletons. 4.2% of the sample is held by the ten biggest clonotypes.

The germline V gene (reference sequence) supplies CDR1 SGHKS and CDR2 YYEKEE. V is reduced by 6 bases and J by 4 bases, leaving a spacing of 10 bases between them. From its cysteine to its phenylalanine, the CDR3 spans 13 amino acids. The sequence is cut down to CDR3 DNA, 39 bases in frame from base 1. Taken with the paper, the label for time point translates to: 100 days after allo-HCT. Blood from recipients was drawn about 28 days before transplant and again at days 30, 100 and 180 after transplant. Using Nuclei Lysis Solution, genomic DNA was extracted from unfractionated peripheral blood mononuclear cells that were either fresh or cryopreserved. Details on this clone: Its antigen is not yet known. Base qualities are not recorded, but no much larger clone differs from it by a single base.

The sequence links TRBV5-5 to TRBJ2-2, with the D gene not confidently named. Sequenced here: PBMCs, sampled 100 days after allogeneic stem cell transplant. The receptor comes from a male patient aged 55 to 69 who had an allogeneic stem cell transplant from a related donor, so the T cells may come from the graft donor. Some clones in this sample may be carry-over from other donors' samples. In nucleotides, the sequence is TGTGCCAGCACCCCTGAGGTCACCGGGGAGCTGTTTTTT. Its protein is CASTPEVTGELFF.